This T cell receptor (beta chain) is drawn from a study of blood T cell repertoires in COVID-19. Study in general: T cells, B-cell-depleted T cells, or PBMCs supplied cDNA or gDNA.

As handled by the study authors: Amplifying reference gene primers gave estimates of nucleated cell counts. TCRdb keeps only in-frame clones here, not all; method: immunoSEQ multiplex PCR. V, J and clone size are taken as reported in that table, and D and trimming were inferred from the DNA itself. The sample contains 75,000 to 95,000 clones, over 70% of which appear only once. Trimming cost V 8 bases and J 7 bases, with 18 bases left between them. Germline CDR1 and CDR2: LNHDA and SQIVND (reference sequence). This CDR3 is built from 14 residues. This clone showed up just a few times. This chain links TRBV19 with TRBJ1-5; unclear D gene. Sequencing was done on a sample of peripheral blood. The receptor was derived from a man in his forties or fifties with active COVID-19. The CDR3: CASLRGEGTQPQHF. For the CDR3, the DNA is TGTGCCAGTCTTCGGGGAGAAGGAACGCAGCCCCAGCATTTT.